These 10 T cell receptor beta chains originate from one sample sequenced in a study of blood T cells in healthy people across ages. The authors ran a second PCR of about 6 to 11 cycles using a sample-barcoded 5' primer and a J-beta primer mix. TCRdb re-analysed the 5' RACE reads in MiXCR, keeping a single row per CDR3 protein. The sample records some 1.5 million distinct CDR3 sequences, 42% being singletons. The specimen was blood. The receptors shown here come from a woman in her late teens or twenties in good health.

The chain uses TRBV20-1 and TRBJ1-5; 9 positions match TRBD1. The CDR3 spans 15 residues. V gave up 6 bases and J gave up 2 bases; unmatched junction bases: 8. The V gene's germline CDR1 is DFQATT and CDR2 SNEGSKA (reference sequence). The CDR3 sequence: CSALPRTGGNQPQHF. As DNA, the CDR3 is TGCAGTGCCTTACCGCGGACAGGGGGCAATCAGCCCCAGCATTTT.

J is TRBJ1-1 and V is TRBV4-2; D perhaps matches TRBD1 (6 bases). CDR3 length equals 13 residues. V lost 1 base, J lost 9 bases, and 12 bases lay in between. CDR1 is LGHNA and CDR2 is YNFKEQ in the germline V gene. CDR3 in DNA: TGTGCCAGCAGCCAAGGGTCGCAGGGGCAAGCTTTCTTT. It specifies CASSQGSQGQAFF.

This clonotype came up a few times. V usage is TRBV20-1 and J usage is TRBJ2-3; a weak D match, TRBD2 (6 bases). Germline V gives CDR1 DFQATT, CDR2 SNEGSKA (reference sequence). V dropped 4 bases and J dropped 1 base, with 12 bases sitting between them. The CDR3 contains 14 residues. Here the CDR3 DNA reads TGCAGTGCTATTCAGGGACTTGGCACAGATACGCAGTATTTT. Its translation is CSAIQGLGTDTQYF.

A few counts support this clonotype. The chain has TRBV27 and TRBJ2-3, with no clear D. This CDR3 comprises 12 residues. Trimming removed 3 bases at V and 7 bases at J, with 8 bases between. The germline V gene has CDR1 MNHEY and CDR2 SMNVEV (reference sequence). CDR3 sequence (DNA): TGTGCCAGCAGTTTCGTGGGTTATACGCAGTATTTT. The encoded protein is CASSFVGYTQYF.

The genes are TRBV5-1 and TRBJ2-5; 10 positions match TRBD2. The J call could be wrong; TRBJ2-1 is a better fit for the DNA end. The CDR3 contains 16 residues. CDR1 and CDR2 (germline): SGHRS, YFSETQ. As DNA, the CDR3 is TGCGCCAGCAGCTTGGGTAGCGGGGGGCACCAAGAGACCCAGTTCTTC. This encodes CASSLGSGGHQETQFF.

This clonotype was observed a few times. DNA of the CDR3: TGTGCCACCAGTGAACAGGGAGGAGGCTACACCTTC. This sequence encodes CATSEQGGGYTF. The rearrangement joins TRBV24-1 to TRBJ1-2, with D possibly matching TRBD1 (6 bases). V was pared by 4 bases and J by 8 bases, with 10 bases between. The germline V gene encodes CDR1 KGHDR and CDR2 SFDVKD. The CDR3 is 12 residues long.

CDR3 sequence: CASSWTGQDGYTF. The CDR3, as DNA: TGTGCCAGCAGCTGGACAGGGCAGGATGGCTACACCTTC. The chain uses TRBV7-9 and TRBJ1-2; 8 nucleotides align to TRBD1. After removal of 4 bases from V and 6 bases from J, the junction contained 4 bases not matched to a gene. Germline CDR1 is SEHNR and CDR2 is FQNEAQ (reference sequence). The CDR3 contains 13 residues.

This clonotype was seen a handful of times. The CDR3 reads CSASEIVTSGANVLTF. The DNA for the CDR3 is TGCAGTGCTAGTGAGATCGTGACCTCTGGGGCCAACGTCCTGACTTTC. The chain employs TRBV20-1 and TRBJ2-6, with D unclear. From germline, CDR1 is DFQATT and CDR2 SNEGSKA (reference sequence). V lost 3 bases and J lost 0, with 12 bases in between. CDR3 size: 16 residues.

The chain couples TRBV18 to TRBJ1-1; D is undetermined. CDR1 KGHSH and CDR2 LQKENI come from the germline V gene. The V end was cut by 4 bases, the J end by 0 bases, with 9 bases between. CDR3 length equals 14 residues. CDR3 loop: CASSHSSVNTEAFF. The CDR3 nucleotides are TGTGCCAGCTCACACAGTAGCGTGAACACTGAAGCTTTCTTT.

This clonotype was observed a few times. J is TRBJ2-5 and V is TRBV15; a possible D gene is TRBD1 (5 bases). Germline assignment: CDR1 LNHNV and CDR2 YYDKDF (reference sequence). This CDR3 contains 16 residues. V was cut by 1 base and J by 2 bases, with 14 bases left in between. The CDR3 reads CATSRGQRKLQETQYF. CDR3 nucleotide sequence: TGTGCCACCAGCAGAGGACAGCGAAAACTTCAAGAGACCCAGTACTTC. The complete variable domain, with remaining parts taken from reference TRBV15 and TRBJ2-5, reads DAMVIQNPRYQVTQFGKPVTLSCSQTLNHNVMYWYQQKSSQAPKLLFHYYDKDFNNEADTPDNFQSRRPNTSFCFLDIRSPGLGDTAMYLCATSRGQRKLQETQYFGPGTRLLVL.